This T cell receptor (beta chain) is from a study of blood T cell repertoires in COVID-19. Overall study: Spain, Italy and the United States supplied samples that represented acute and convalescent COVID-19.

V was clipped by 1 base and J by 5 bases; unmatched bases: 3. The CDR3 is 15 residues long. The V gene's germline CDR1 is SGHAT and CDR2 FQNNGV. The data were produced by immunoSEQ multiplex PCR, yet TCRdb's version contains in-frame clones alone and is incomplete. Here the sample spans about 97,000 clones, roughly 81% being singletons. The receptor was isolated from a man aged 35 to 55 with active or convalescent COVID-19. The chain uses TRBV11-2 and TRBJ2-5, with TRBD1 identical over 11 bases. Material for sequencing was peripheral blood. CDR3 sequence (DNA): TGTGCCAGCAGCTTAGGGACAGGGGGCTGGGAGACCCAGTACTTC. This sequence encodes CASSLGTGGWETQYF.